These 20 T cell receptor beta chains originate from one sample sequenced in a study of T cell changes during pregnancy in multiple sclerosis. Generated by immunoSEQ multiplex PCR, the TCRdb table keeps only in-frame clones and is missing some. Of about 98,000 clones detected, about 92% appear once; the ten largest clones hold about 2%. The sequencing used peripheral blood, collected after pregnancy. These receptor sequences come from a female donor in good health, enrolled as a control in a pregnancy study.

The rearrangement uses TRBV6-5 and TRBJ2-7, with a possible D match to TRBD1 (7 bases). Germline V gene sequence: CDR1 MNHEY, CDR2 SVGAGI. Trimming pared 5 bases from V and 3 bases from J, leaving 17 bases between. CDR3 length: 15 amino acids. CDR3 in amino acids: CASSKPGDSYYEQYF. Here the CDR3 DNA reads TGTGCCAGCAGTAAACCGGGGGACAGCTACTACGAGCAGTACTTC.

About this clone: In the same sample, other DNA sequences code for this CDR3. The chain links TRBV5-1 to TRBJ2-7, with D perhaps matching TRBD1 (5 bases). V gave up 1 base and J gave up 2 bases, with 7 bases separating them. Germline V lookup: CDR1 SGHRS, CDR2 YFSETQ. The CDR3 is 13 amino acids. CDR3 DNA sequence: TGCGCCAGCAGCTTGCAGGGTACCTACGAGCAGTACTTC. Protein: CASSLQGTYEQYF.

This chain links TRBV15 with TRBJ2-1, with D maybe TRBD2 (6 bases). Germline CDR1 LNHNV, CDR2 YYDKDF (reference sequence). The CDR3 spans 14 residues. The ends were cut back, 0 bases at V and 8 bases at J, with 11 bases in the middle. CDR3 sequence: CATSRDVGRYEQFF. In nucleotides, the CDR3 is TGTGCCACCAGCAGAGATGTGGGGAGGTATGAGCAGTTCTTC. The full variable domain, its missing parts supplied by reference TRBV15 and TRBJ2-1, is DAMVIQNPRYQVTQFGKPVTLSCSQTLNHNVMYWYQQKSSQAPKLLFHYYDKDFNNEADTPDNFQSRRPNTSFCFLDIRSPGLGDTAMYLCATSRDVGRYEQFFGPGTRLTVL.

The chain couples TRBV7-8 to TRBJ2-1; tentatively, D is TRBD2 (6 bases). Germline CDR1 reads SGHVS; CDR2 reads FQNEAQ. The CDR3 sequence is 20 residues long. The V and J ends lost 1 base and 4 bases respectively, with 26 bases between them. The CDR3: CASSLEPQTRPSQKYNEQFF. The CDR3 DNA is TGTGCCAGCAGCTTAGAGCCCCAGACTAGACCCTCACAGAAATACAATGAGCAGTTCTTC.

The chain combines TRBV6-1 with TRBJ1-1, with 9 bases aligning to TRBD1. Trimming cost V 5 bases and J 11 bases; bases outside gene matches: 6. Germline loops: CDR1 MNHNS, CDR2 SASEGT. The CDR3 contains 12 residues. The CDR3 sequence: CASSLGQGSAFF. In nucleotides, the CDR3 is TGTGCCAGCAGTTTAGGACAGGGGAGTGCTTTCTTT.

For the CDR3, the DNA is TGTGCCAGCAGTTCCACGGGGGGGACTAGCGGCCCCTACAATGAGCAGTTCTTC. It is translated as CASSSTGGTSGPYNEQFF. V is TRBV28 and J is TRBJ2-1; 11 nucleotides agree with TRBD2. The junction had 10 bases not matched to a gene; V was cut back by 4 bases and J by 2 bases. The CDR3 runs 18 residues. Germline V gene sequence: CDR1 MDHEN, CDR2 SYDVKM.

This CDR3 is CASKTDGLAYEQYF. The DNA for the CDR3 is TGTGCCAGTAAGACCGACGGGTTAGCCTACGAGCAGTACTTC. The chain links TRBV19 to TRBJ2-7, with D unclear. This CDR3 has 14 residues. CDR1 is LNHDA, CDR2 SQIVND, per germline (reference sequence). V dropped 7 bases and J dropped 2 bases, with 15 bases sitting between them. The variable domain in full, completed from reference TRBV19 and TRBJ2-7, reads DGGITQSPKYLFRKEGQNVTLSCEQNLNHDAMYWYRQDPGQGLRLIYYSQIVNDFQKGDIAEGYSVSREKKESFPLTVTSAQKNPTAFYLCASKTDGLAYEQYFGPGTRLTVT.

V gene TRBV28 combines with J gene TRBJ2-3, with 9 bases aligning to TRBD2. The germline CDR1 and CDR2 sequences are MDHEN and SYDVKM. V dropped 4 bases and J dropped 6; count of bases not matched to a gene: 11. This CDR3 comprises 16 residues. The CDR3 here is CASSSQAGGAPDTQYF. The DNA of the CDR3 is TGTGCCAGCAGTTCCCAGGCGGGAGGGGCCCCGGATACGCAGTATTTT.

The chain has TRBV11-2 and TRBJ2-2, with a tentative D call TRBD1 (6 bases). This CDR3 has 15 residues. Germline-derived CDR1 and CDR2 are SGHAT and FQNNGV. Trimming stripped 1 base from V and 2 bases from J, with 8 bases between. The CDR3 DNA follows: TGTGCCAGCAGCTTAGGGACAGACAACACCGGGGAGCTGTTTTTT. Residues: CASSLGTDNTGELFF.

The chain combines TRBV7-9 with TRBJ2-7; 14 bases fit TRBD2. This CDR3 comprises 15 residues. V was clipped by 5 bases and J by 7 bases; unmatched bases: 7. Germline V gene data show CDR1 as SEHNR and CDR2 as FQNEAQ (reference sequence). The CDR3 DNA reads TGTGCCAGCAGCAGGGGACTAGCGGGAGTACGGGAGCAGTACTTC. Protein product: CASSRGLAGVREQYF.

The table lists this clone with many counts. This chain connects TRBV18 to TRBJ2-3; 9 nucleotides match TRBD2. V lost 5 bases to trimming and J lost 0 bases; unmatched junction nucleotides: 9. Germline CDR1 KGHSH, CDR2 LQKENI. The CDR3 loop spans 17 amino acids. CDR3 amino acids: CASSFYHLAGSTDTQYF. CDR3 coding DNA: TGTGCCAGCTCATTCTACCATCTAGCGGGAAGCACAGATACGCAGTATTTT. Supplemented by reference TRBV18 and TRBJ2-3, the full variable domain reads NAGVMQNPRHLVRRRGQEARLRCSPMKGHSHVYWYRQLPEEGLKFMVYLQKENIIDESGMPKERFSAEFPKEGPSILRIQQVVRGDSAAYFCASSFYHLAGSTDTQYFGPGTRLTVL.

This clone was observed once. The chain uses TRBV18 and TRBJ1-4; TRBD1 aligns across 9 bases. This CDR3 contains 14 residues. The junction had 6 bases not matched to a gene; V was cut back by 5 bases and J by 8 bases. In germline, CDR1 is KGHSH, CDR2 LQKENI. CDR3 nucleotide sequence: TGTGCCAGCTCAAAGGGACAGGGCGACGAAAAACTGTTTTTT. Amino acids: CASSKGQGDEKLFF.

The chain couples TRBV28 to TRBJ2-1, with 12 nucleotides matching TRBD2. The V segment lost 8 bases and the J segment 7 bases; nucleotides outside the gene matches: 9. The CDR3 consists of 15 residues. Germline CDR1 MDHEN, CDR2 SYDVKM. The CDR3 sequence: CASGSSGRVGNEQFF. CDR3 in DNA: TGTGCCAGCGGCTCTAGCGGGAGGGTCGGTAATGAGCAGTTCTTC.

The rearrangement uses TRBV20-1 and TRBJ2-2; D is undetermined. CDR1 and CDR2 (germline): DFQATT, SNEGSKA (reference sequence). The CDR3 consists of 10 residues. The V gene lost 6 bases and the J gene lost 8 bases, with 7 bases spanning the gap. CDR3 sequence: CSAGDGELFF. CDR3 DNA sequence: TGCAGTGCGGGCGATGGGGAGCTGTTTTTT.

V is TRBV30 and J is TRBJ1-4; TRBD1 might be the D (6 bases). The CDR3 sequence is 15 residues long. V dropped 3 bases and J dropped 0 bases, with 11 bases sitting between them. From germline, CDR1 is GTSNPN and CDR2 SVGIG (reference sequence). This CDR3 reads CAWSLGTTTNEKLFF. The CDR3 DNA follows: TGTGCCTGGAGCCTCGGGACAACAACTAATGAAAAACTGTTTTTT.

This chain uses TRBV29-1 with TRBJ1-2, with 11 nucleotides matching TRBD1. Trimming cost V 3 bases and J 7 bases; bases outside gene matches: 4. Germline CDR1 is SQVTM and CDR2 is ANQGSEA. The CDR3 covers 13 residues. The CDR3 protein is CSVEPGQGGGYTF. Here the CDR3 DNA reads TGCAGCGTTGAGCCGGGACAGGGGGGTGGCTACACCTTC.

The chain joins TRBV7-6 to TRBJ1-6, with TRBD1 matching 7 bases. J gave up 6 bases and V 5 bases, and 4 bases lay outside the gene matches. From germline, CDR1 is SGHVS and CDR2 FNYEAQ. The CDR3 consists of 14 residues. In nucleotides, the CDR3 is TGTGCCAGCAGCATTGGACAGGCTAATTCACCCCTCCACTTT. It yields the protein CASSIGQANSPLHF.

The genes are TRBV27 and TRBJ1-1, with a possible D match to TRBD1 (6 bases). This CDR3 contains 13 residues. The V and J ends lost 4 bases and 11 bases respectively, with 17 bases between them. In germline, CDR1 is MNHEY, CDR2 SMNVEV (reference sequence). The CDR3 DNA follows: TGTGCCAGCAGTTCGGGGGGCTATAATGGGGCTTTCTTT. It translates to CASSSGGYNGAFF.

A single count supports this clone. J is TRBJ2-3 and V is TRBV9, with 8 bases that match TRBD2. Germline trimming cut 0 bases from V and 0 bases from J; bases unmatched to any gene: 15. Germline values: CDR1 SGDLS, CDR2 YYNGEE. The CDR3 consists of 20 residues. CDR3 region: CASSVGASGSAVSSTDTQYF. In DNA, the CDR3 is TGTGCCAGCAGCGTAGGAGCCAGCGGGAGCGCCGTCAGTAGCACAGATACGCAGTATTTT.

This rearrangement joins TRBV2 to TRBJ1-5; D unclear. CDR3 length: 15 residues. CDR1 and CDR2 from the germline V gene are SNHLY and FYNNEI. Trimming left V 4 bases short and J 7 bases short, with 17 bases between. CDR3 residues: CASSGLLGSNQPQHF. DNA for the CDR3: TGTGCCAGCAGTGGGTTACTAGGGTCGAACCAGCCCCAGCATTTT.